One and the same sample provided the 18 T cell receptor beta chains below, sequenced in a study of beta chain features in type 1 diabetes. Expressed TCRB transcripts got sequenced, as all isolated RNA was reverse transcribed. The repertoire was sequenced with immunoSEQ multiplex PCR; TCRdb's copy has only in-frame clones and lacks some. The sample contains about 350,000 clones, about 18% of which appear only once. Sequenced material: naive CD4+ T cells from blood. The origin of the receptors is a woman between 18 and 30 years old in good health.

There are a few counts of this clone. The chain recombines TRBV25-1 with TRBJ2-7; 10 nucleotides line up with TRBD1. Germline loops: CDR1 MGHDK, CDR2 SYGVNS. V trimming: 5 bases; J trimming: 4 bases; junction bases outside the gene matches: 8. CDR3 length equals 15 residues. The CDR3 DNA is TGTGCCAGCAGTATGGGACAGGGGAAGGTATACGAGCAGTACTTC. Its translation is CASSMGQGKVYEQYF.

Only a few counts were recorded for this clone. The CDR3 here is CASSRGQGAVSEAFF. The CDR3 bases are TGCGCCAGCAGCCGGGGGCAGGGGGCGGTTTCTGAAGCTTTCTTT. The genes are TRBV4-1 and TRBJ1-1, with 8 bases fitting TRBD1. This CDR3 region has 15 residues. The V segment lost 4 bases and the J segment 6 bases; nucleotides outside the gene matches: 10. CDR1 is MGHRA and CDR2 is YSYEKL in the germline V gene.

J is TRBJ2-5 and V is TRBV5-1, with D unclear. CDR1 and CDR2 from the germline V gene are SGHRS and YFSETQ. There are 13 residues in the CDR3. V was trimmed by 0 bases and J by 6 bases, leaving 9 bases between them. The DNA for the CDR3 is TGCGCCAGCAGCTTGGTCCTAGGTCAGACCCAGTACTTC. Translated, it gives CASSLVLGQTQYF.

The gene calls are TRBV19 and TRBJ2-2; unclear D gene. Germline CDR1 is LNHDA and CDR2 is SQIVND (reference sequence). The CDR3 extends over 11 amino acids. V was pared by 9 bases and J by 0 bases, with 2 bases between. CDR3 protein: CASSNTGELFF. The CDR3 DNA is TGTGCCAGCTCGAACACCGGGGAGCTGTTTTTT.

This clone has more than one count but fewer than ten. This chain connects TRBV19 to TRBJ1-1, with D maybe TRBD1 (5 bases). The V end lost 8 bases, the J end lost 1 base, and 11 bases lay between the germline ends. The CDR3 is 13 amino acids. Germline assignment: CDR1 LNHDA and CDR2 SQIVND (reference sequence). The DNA of the CDR3 is TGTGCCAGTGCGTTGGACACGAACACTGAAGCTTTCTTT. Translation: CASALDTNTEAFF.

The chain links TRBV29-1 to TRBJ2-3; D may be TRBD1 (5 bases). CDR1 is SQVTM, CDR2 ANQGSEA, per germline. The CDR3 length is 13 residues. V shed 2 bases and J shed 5 bases, with 11 bases lying between them. The CDR3 is CSVEILTGDTQYF. The CDR3 coding sequence is TGCAGCGTTGAAATTTTAACAGGAGATACGCAGTATTTT.

The V gene is TRBV9, the J gene TRBJ2-1; D is ambiguous. The CDR3 is 15 residues long. V dropped 0 bases and J dropped 0 bases, with 7 bases sitting between them. From germline, CDR1 is SGDLS and CDR2 YYNGEE. CDR3 sequence reads: CASSVDSPSYNEQFF. The CDR3 DNA sequence: TGTGCCAGCAGCGTAGATAGTCCCTCCTACAATGAGCAGTTCTTC.

In this sample, this clone turned up once. V gene TRBV11-2 combines with J gene TRBJ2-7; a possible D gene is TRBD1 (5 bases). The V gene lost 8 bases and the J gene lost 2 bases, with 13 bases spanning the gap. CDR1 is SGHAT, CDR2 FQNNGV, per germline. CDR3 length equals 13 residues. CDR3 bases: TGTGCCAGCGGACATACATCGACCTACGAGCAGTACTTC. Protein: CASGHTSTYEQYF. The whole variable domain, filled in from reference TRBV11-2 and TRBJ2-7, reads EAGVAQSPRYKIIEKRQSVAFWCNPISGHATLYWYQQILGQGPKLLIQFQNNGVVDDSQLPKDRFSAERLKGVDSTLKIQPAKLEDSAVYLCASGHTSTYEQYFGPGTRLTVT.

This clone was seen a few times. The V gene is TRBV6-5, the J gene TRBJ2-1; D perhaps matches TRBD1 (5 bases). V lost 2 bases, J lost 6 bases, and 17 bases lay in between. The CDR3 runs to 16 residues. CDR1 and CDR2 from the germline V gene are MNHEY and SVGAGI. The DNA for the CDR3 is TGTGCCAGCAGTTACGGACGTCTCGCTGGGGCCAATGAGCAGTTCTTC. Translating it yields CASSYGRLAGANEQFF.

This clone was detected a few times. The chain combines TRBV2 with TRBJ2-2, with D maybe TRBD2 (6 bases). This CDR3 contains 16 residues. V dropped 7 bases and J dropped 2 bases, with 17 bases sitting between them. CDR1 is SNHLY, CDR2 FYNNEI, per germline. The CDR3 sequence is CASKENPGLNTGELFF. The CDR3 coding sequence is TGTGCCAGCAAGGAGAACCCGGGACTTAACACCGGGGAGCTGTTTTTT.

This clone was counted between two and nine times. The chain joins TRBV11-2 to TRBJ1-1, with 11 nucleotides matching TRBD1. The trim removed 3 bases at V and 5 bases at J, leaving 2 bases unmatched. The CDR3 length is 14 residues. CDR1 SGHAT and CDR2 FQNNGV come from the germline V gene. The CDR3 here is CASSLGQGDTEAFF. DNA for the CDR3: TGTGCCAGCAGCTTGGGACAGGGGGATACTGAAGCTTTCTTT.

This rearrangement joins TRBV5-1 to TRBJ2-7, with D tentatively TRBD1 (6 bases). The CDR3 is made up of 14 amino acids. CDR1 SGHRS and CDR2 YFSETQ come from the germline V gene. V lost 4 bases and J lost 2, with 13 bases in between. The CDR3 region is CASSEGQRAYEQYF. DNA of the CDR3: TGCGCCAGCAGCGAAGGACAGAGGGCCTACGAGCAGTACTTC.

The gene calls are TRBV6-6 and TRBJ2-3; the match to TRBD2 covers 11 bases. Losses at the gene ends were 9 bases for V and 5 bases for J; bases not matched to a gene: 4. The CDR3 has 13 residues. Germline CDR1 MNHNY, CDR2 SVGAGI (reference sequence). The CDR3 nucleotides read TGTGCCAGTGGGCTAGCGGGAGGAGATACGCAGTATTTT. The encoded protein is CASGLAGGDTQYF.

The rearrangement links TRBV5-6 to TRBJ1-2; a weak D match, TRBD1 (5 bases). The germline V gene encodes CDR1 SGHDT and CDR2 YYEEEE. The CDR3 loop spans 13 amino acids. V was cut by 0 bases and J by 4 bases, with 7 bases left in between. Written as DNA, the CDR3 is TGTGCCAGCAGCTTGGCCGGGGGCTATGGCTACACCTTC. Its translation is CASSLAGGYGYTF.

The V and J genes are TRBV7-9 and TRBJ2-2, with D perhaps matching TRBD1 (5 bases). This CDR3 comprises 14 residues. Trimming cost V 5 bases and J 6 bases, with 13 bases left between them. The germline V gene encodes CDR1 SEHNR and CDR2 FQNEAQ (reference sequence). The CDR3 DNA sequence: TGTGCCAGCAGCGCGATTAGGGGCTCCGGGGAGCTGTTTTTT. The encoded protein is CASSAIRGSGELFF.

The CDR3 loop reads CSVLPETSGIGYEQYF. The CDR3 DNA reads TGCAGCGTACTTCCGGAGACTAGCGGGATAGGGTACGAGCAGTACTTC. This chain connects TRBV29-1 to TRBJ2-7, with 11 bases that match TRBD2. CDR1 is SQVTM and CDR2 is ANQGSEA in the germline V gene. J gave up 4 bases and V 6 bases, and 14 bases lay outside the gene matches. CDR3 size: 16 residues.

The chain employs TRBV11-1 and TRBJ1-1; D is unresolved. The germline V gene encodes CDR1 SGHAT and CDR2 FQDESV (reference sequence). V lost 5 bases to trimming and J lost 1 base, with 8 bases between them. This CDR3 has 13 residues. This CDR3 reads CASSRVENTEAFF. CDR3 bases: TGTGCCAGCAGCCGAGTTGAGAACACTGAAGCTTTCTTT.

This clone was counted between two and nine times. The chain recombines TRBV7-2 with TRBJ2-3; D is unresolved. This CDR3 has 14 residues. The germline gives CDR1 SGHTA, CDR2 FQGNSA. Trimming removed 2 bases from V and 2 bases from J, with 8 bases in between. CDR3 nucleotide sequence: TGTGCCAGCAGCTTAAGTAGTGTCACAGATACGCAGTATTTT. It yields the protein CASSLSSVTDTQYF.